These 29 T cell receptor beta chains share one sample of origin, sequenced in a study of cytomegalovirus exposure and HLA in healthy donors. Vbeta (60) and Jbeta (13) primers were used in the PCR. The assay was immunoSEQ multiplex PCR, and TCRdb's table has in-frame clones only and misses some. Of around 150,000 clones listed, less than 80% are singletons. What was sequenced was PBMCs. The source is a middle-aged man in good health and CMV-seronegative.

This clone has only a few counts. The chain links TRBV28 to TRBJ2-7, with a possible D match to TRBD1 (5 bases). Germline CDR1 is MDHEN and CDR2 is SYDVKM. The CDR3 spans 12 residues. V dropped 5 bases and J dropped 3 bases, with 8 bases sitting between them. The CDR3 DNA follows: TGTGCCAGCAGTCGAACAGGCTACGAGCAGTACTTC. Protein product: CASSRTGYEQYF.

This clone appeared a few times. The V gene is TRBV28, the J gene TRBJ2-2, with TRBD2 identical over 9 bases. The CDR3 contains 15 residues. CDR1 and CDR2 (germline): MDHEN, SYDVKM. V dropped 6 bases and J dropped 2; count of bases not matched to a gene: 4. DNA of the CDR3: TGTGCCAGCAGGGGCGGGAGGGTAAACACCGGGGAGCTGTTTTTT. Residues: CASRGGRVNTGELFF. Based on the CDR3 plus reference TRBV28 and TRBJ2-2, the full variable domain is DVKVTQSSRYLVKRTGEKVFLECVQDMDHENMFWYRQDPGLGLRLIYFSYDVKMKEKGDIPEGYSVSREKKERFSLILESASTNQTSMYLCASRGGRVNTGELFFGEGSRLTVL.

The gene calls are TRBV29-1 and TRBJ2-7; 10 bases align to TRBD1. CDR1 is SQVTM and CDR2 is ANQGSEA in the germline V gene. CDR3 length equals 16 residues. The V segment lost 1 base and the J segment 3 bases; nucleotides outside the gene matches: 9. The CDR3 here is CSVEGRGTGEGYEQYF. Here the CDR3 DNA reads TGCAGCGTTGAAGGAAGGGGGACAGGGGAAGGCTACGAGCAGTACTTC.

The chain is built from TRBV2 and TRBJ2-6, with 8 bases lining up with TRBD2. This CDR3 region has 15 residues. Germline V lookup: CDR1 SNHLY, CDR2 FYNNEI. Trimming removed 10 bases from V and 0 bases from J; junction bases left unmatched: 5. The CDR3: CATGAGASGANVLTF. CDR3 nucleotide sequence: TGTGCCACAGGAGCGGGGGCCTCTGGGGCCAACGTCCTGACTTTC.

The chain employs TRBV7-8 and TRBJ2-7, with a weak D call TRBD2 (6 bases). Germline CDR1 and CDR2: SGHVS and FQNEAQ. Trimming removed 5 bases from V and 6 bases from J, with 20 bases in between. The CDR3 length is 15 residues. CDR3 sequence reads: CASSPGVAAFLEQYF. Here the CDR3 DNA reads TGTGCCAGCAGCCCTGGGGTAGCGGCATTTCTCGAGCAGTACTTC.

V is TRBV10-1 and J is TRBJ2-7, with TRBD2 as a possible D gene (6 bases). Germline-derived CDR1 and CDR2 are WNHNN and SYGVQD (reference sequence). V was cut by 4 bases and J by 0 bases, with 16 bases left in between. The length of the CDR3 is 16 residues. The CDR3 reads CASSGAGGTLSYEQYF. The CDR3 nucleotides read TGCGCCAGCAGTGGAGCGGGCGGTACTCTCTCCTACGAGCAGTACTTC.

V gene TRBV6-4 combines with J gene TRBJ2-7; D perhaps matches TRBD2 (5 bases). Trimming took off 3 bases at V and 0 bases at J, with 12 bases between the two ends. Germline CDR1 and CDR2: MRHNA and SNTAGT. This CDR3 has 15 residues. CDR3 in amino acids: CASSEGAWSSYEQYF. CDR3 coding DNA: TGTGCCAGCAGTGAGGGAGCCTGGAGCTCCTACGAGCAGTACTTC.

The J gene is TRBJ2-1, the V gene TRBV4-1, with D perhaps TRBD2 (6 bases). Germline CDR1 and CDR2: MGHRA and YSYEKL. The V and J ends lost 3 bases and 2 bases respectively, with 14 bases between them. The CDR3 has 16 residues. The CDR3 region is CASSQGGGPTYNEQFF. Written as DNA, the CDR3 is TGCGCCAGCAGCCAGGGAGGAGGGCCCACCTACAATGAGCAGTTCTTC.

The chain carries TRBV7-9 and TRBJ2-7, with 7 bases aligning to TRBD2. Germline lookup yields CDR1 SEHNR and CDR2 FQNEAQ (reference sequence). With 5 bases clipped from V and 10 bases from J, the junction kept 8 bases outside the gene matches. This CDR3 spans 12 amino acids. The CDR3 is CASSPPQRGQYF. The CDR3 DNA is TGTGCCAGCAGCCCACCACAGCGGGGACAGTACTTC.

The chain recombines TRBV5-1 with TRBJ1-1, with D hard to call. The CDR3 spans 12 residues. The germline V and J ends were trimmed by 4 bases and 9 bases, with 13 bases remaining between them. Germline V lookup: CDR1 SGHRS, CDR2 YFSETQ. CDR3 residues: CASSRPPQQAFF. As DNA, the CDR3 is TGCGCCAGCAGCCGCCCCCCACAGCAAGCTTTCTTT.

The rearrangement joins TRBV6-5 to TRBJ2-7; 11 bases map to TRBD2. Unmatched junction bases numbered 7, after V lost 7 bases and J lost 5 bases. The CDR3 has 14 residues. Germline assignment: CDR1 MNHEY and CDR2 SVGAGI. CDR3 sequence (DNA): TGTGCCAGCACCCCACTAGCGGGAGCCCACGAGCAGTACTTC. Its protein is CASTPLAGAHEQYF.

V usage is TRBV27 and J usage is TRBJ2-6; 8 bases fit TRBD2. CDR1 and CDR2 from the germline V gene are MNHEY and SMNVEV (reference sequence). CDR3 size: 16 residues. V lost 10 bases to trimming and J lost 0 bases; unmatched junction nucleotides: 8. The CDR3 region is CANLAGPSSGANVLTF. CDR3 in DNA: TGTGCCAACTTAGCGGGACCGTCCTCTGGGGCCAACGTCCTGACTTTC.

The chain employs TRBV19 and TRBJ2-1, with TRBD2 matching 8 bases. The CDR3 is 16 amino acids. Losses at the gene ends were 1 base for V and 7 bases for J; bases not matched to a gene: 9. CDR1 LNHDA and CDR2 SQIVND come from the germline V gene (reference sequence). Here the CDR3 DNA reads TGTGCCAGTAGTATAGTTGGTAGCGGGATTGGTAATGAGCAGTTCTTC. This translates into CASSIVGSGIGNEQFF.

The V call is TRBV28, the J call TRBJ2-6; 7 bases are a match to TRBD2. V lost 7 bases, J lost 0 bases, and 12 bases stayed unmatched. This CDR3 contains 18 residues. The germline V gene encodes CDR1 MDHEN and CDR2 SYDVKM. The CDR3 spells CASTPTSAFYSGANVLTF. CDR3 bases: TGTGCCAGCACCCCCACTAGCGCATTTTACTCTGGGGCCAACGTCCTGACTTTC.

The V gene is TRBV27, the J gene TRBJ2-3, with D unclear. Trimming removed 1 base from V and 0 bases from J, with 5 bases in between. CDR1 and CDR2 (germline): MNHEY, SMNVEV (reference sequence). CDR3 length: 14 amino acids. CDR3 residues: CASSLLRSTDTQYF. CDR3 bases: TGTGCCAGCAGTTTATTGAGAAGCACAGATACGCAGTATTTT.

This clone was counted a few times. V gene TRBV14 combines with J gene TRBJ1-1; D is unresolved. V lost 4 bases, J lost 1 base, and 7 bases lay in between. The germline V gene encodes CDR1 SGHDN and CDR2 FVKESK. This CDR3 region has 13 residues. CDR3: CASSPNRNTEAFF. The CDR3 coding sequence is TGTGCCAGCAGCCCAAACAGGAACACTGAAGCTTTCTTT.

This clone was observed a handful of times. The V and J genes are TRBV6-5 and TRBJ1-1, with D tentatively TRBD1 (6 bases). The CDR3 is made up of 13 amino acids. Looked up from germline, CDR1 is MNHEY and CDR2 is SVGAGI. V was shortened by 2 bases and J by 6 bases, with 10 bases between the two germline ends. The CDR3 here is CASSYRGGSEAFF. The CDR3 bases are TGTGCCAGCAGTTACCGTGGGGGCTCTGAAGCTTTCTTT.

The chain carries TRBV21-1 and TRBJ1-5; TRBD1 is the table's D call, not checked against the DNA. TRBV21-1 is a recognized pseudogene. CDR3 length equals 16 residues. CDR3: CASPVDSQKINQPQHF. For the CDR3, the DNA is TGTGCCAGCCCAGTTGACAGCCAGAAAATAAATCAGCCCCAGCATTTT.

The rearrangement links TRBV11-3 to TRBJ2-1; TRBD2 aligns across 8 bases. The CDR3 extends over 15 amino acids. V lost 0 bases, J lost 12 bases, and 10 bases stayed unmatched. From germline, CDR1 is SGHNT and CDR2 YENEEA. Written as DNA, the CDR3 is TGTGCCAGCAGCTTAGATGGGGAAAGCGGGAGAAGGCAGTTCTTC. Its translation is CASSLDGESGRRQFF. Complete variable domain (other parts from reference TRBV11-3 and TRBJ2-1): EAGVVQSPRYKIIEKKQPVAFWCNPISGHNTLYWYLQNLGQGPELLIRYENEEAVDDSQLPKDRFSAERLKGVDSTLKIQPAELGDSAVYLCASSLDGESGRRQFFGPGTRLTVL.

This clone was found a few times. V is TRBV19 and J is TRBJ2-7, with 7 nucleotides matching TRBD1. V trimming: 4 bases; J trimming: 1 base; junction bases outside the gene matches: 10. CDR3 length: 16 residues. Germline CDR1 reads LNHDA; CDR2 reads SQIVND (reference sequence). CDR3 sequence (DNA): TGTGCCAGTAGTAGGGCCTCGGTCAGGGGGTCCTACGAGCAGTACTTC. Protein sequence: CASSRASVRGSYEQYF.

The V and J genes are TRBV29-1 and TRBJ2-1, with 8 positions matching TRBD2. J gave up 7 bases and V 4 bases, and 15 bases lay outside the gene matches. Germline V gene sequence: CDR1 SQVTM, CDR2 ANQGSEA. This CDR3 spans 16 amino acids. The CDR3 DNA reads as TGCAGCGTTGGCGGGCTCGGGAGGGCCCTGGGAAATGAGCAGTTCTTC. Encoded protein: CSVGGLGRALGNEQFF.

Only a few counts were recorded for this clone. The rearrangement uses TRBV16 and TRBJ1-1, with no clear D. V was cut by 0 bases and J by 7 bases, with 6 bases left in between. The germline V gene has CDR1 KGHSY and CDR2 FQNENV. There are 12 residues in the CDR3. The CDR3 nucleotides read TGTGCCAGCAGCCAATCGAACGGTGAAGCTTTCTTT. Translated, it gives CASSQSNGEAFF.

This clone was observed once. The V and J genes are TRBV4-1 and TRBJ2-5, with D uncertain. The CDR3 loop spans 15 amino acids. Trimming cost V 2 bases and J 2 bases, with 12 bases left between them. The germline gives CDR1 MGHRA, CDR2 YSYEKL. CDR3 DNA sequence: TGCGCCAGCAGCCAATTGGGCACAGAACAAGAGACCCAGTACTTC. Translated, it gives CASSQLGTEQETQYF.

To note about this clone: The same CDR3 can be traced to other DNA sequences in this sample. The chain carries TRBV5-1 and TRBJ2-5; TRBD2 aligns across 7 bases. From germline, CDR1 is SGHRS and CDR2 YFSETQ. The V gene end was trimmed by 4 bases and the J gene end by 5 bases; junction bases not matched to a gene: 14. The CDR3 loop spans 16 amino acids. This chain's CDR3 is CASSQGLAGVDETQYF. In DNA, the CDR3 is TGCGCCAGCAGCCAAGGACTCGCGGGAGTGGATGAGACCCAGTACTTC.

The chain carries TRBV4-1 and TRBJ2-1; weak D call: TRBD2 (6 bases). Germline loops: CDR1 MGHRA, CDR2 YSYEKL. V lost 1 base and J 8 bases, leaving 6 bases between the germline ends. The CDR3 loop spans 12 amino acids. Written as DNA, the CDR3 is TGCGCCAGCAGCCAAGGGAGGGATGAGCAGTTCTTC. Translating gives CASSQGRDEQFF.

This clone was detected only a few times. The chain has TRBV27 and TRBJ2-3, with 11 bases fitting TRBD2. CDR3 length: 18 residues. Germline CDR1 is MNHEY and CDR2 is SMNVEV (reference sequence). V shed 5 bases, J shed 0 bases, and the junction held 10 bases outside the gene matches. The CDR3, as DNA: TGTGCCAGCAGTCTACTAGGGACTAGCGGTTATAGCACAGATACGCAGTATTTT. Translated, it gives CASSLLGTSGYSTDTQYF.

This chain connects TRBV19 to TRBJ2-5; 8 nucleotides align to TRBD2. Unmatched junction bases numbered 13, after V lost 11 bases and J lost 2 bases. Germline assignment: CDR1 LNHDA and CDR2 SQIVND (reference sequence). This CDR3 spans 15 amino acids. CDR3 bases: TGTGCCTTGTGTCTTGGACTAGCACCACAAGAGACCCAGTACTTC. This codes for CALCLGLAPQETQYF.

This chain joins TRBV7-8 and TRBJ2-7, with TRBD2 matching 8 bases. Per the germline V gene, CDR1 is SGHVS and CDR2 is FQNEAQ. V lost 1 base, J lost 2 bases, and 4 bases stayed unmatched. This CDR3 spans 15 amino acids. The CDR3 spells CASSLGAGGPYEQYF. Here the CDR3 DNA reads TGTGCCAGCAGCTTAGGTGCGGGGGGCCCCTACGAGCAGTACTTC.

This rearrangement joins TRBV5-1 to TRBJ2-3; 10 nucleotides line up with TRBD2. The length of the CDR3 is 16 residues. J lost 3 bases, V lost 0 bases, and 4 bases had no gene match. In germline, CDR1 is SGHRS, CDR2 YFSETQ. CDR3: CASSLEASGRTDTQYF. Written as DNA, the CDR3 is TGCGCCAGCAGCTTGGAGGCTAGCGGGAGAACAGATACGCAGTATTTT.